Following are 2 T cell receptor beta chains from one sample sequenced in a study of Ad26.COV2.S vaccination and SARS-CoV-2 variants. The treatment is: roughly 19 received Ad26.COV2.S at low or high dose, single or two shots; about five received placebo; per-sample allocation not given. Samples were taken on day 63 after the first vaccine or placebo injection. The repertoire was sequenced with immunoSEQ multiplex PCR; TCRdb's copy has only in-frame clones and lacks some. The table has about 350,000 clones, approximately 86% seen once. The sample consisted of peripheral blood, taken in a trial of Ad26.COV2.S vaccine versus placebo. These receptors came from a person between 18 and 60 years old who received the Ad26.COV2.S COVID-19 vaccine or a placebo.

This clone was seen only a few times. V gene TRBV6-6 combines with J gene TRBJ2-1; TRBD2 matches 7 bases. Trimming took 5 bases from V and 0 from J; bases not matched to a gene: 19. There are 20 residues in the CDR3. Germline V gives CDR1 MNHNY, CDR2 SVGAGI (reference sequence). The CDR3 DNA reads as TGTGCCAGCAGTCCCCTGGCGGCTCTAGCGGTGGGAAGCTCCTACAATGAGCAGTTCTTC. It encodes CASSPLAALAVGSSYNEQFF.

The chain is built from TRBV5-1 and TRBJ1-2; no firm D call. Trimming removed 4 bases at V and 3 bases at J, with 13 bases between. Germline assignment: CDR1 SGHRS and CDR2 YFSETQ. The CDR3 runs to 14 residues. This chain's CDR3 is CASSLNGNYYGYTF. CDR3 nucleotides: TGCGCCAGCAGCCTAAACGGGAATTACTATGGCTACACCTTC. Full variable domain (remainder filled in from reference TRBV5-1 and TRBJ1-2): KAGVTQTPRYLIKTRGQQVTLSCSPISGHRSVSWYQQTPGQGLQFLFEYFSETQRNKGNFPGRFSGRQFSNSRSEMNVSTLELGDSALYLCASSLNGNYYGYTFGSGTRLTVV.